These T cell receptor beta chains were read from a single sample in a study of blood T cell repertoires in COVID-19. Sequenced by immunoSEQ multiplex PCR; TCRdb stores in-frame clones only, minus some. Seen here are about 230,000 clones, 70% to 90% observed once, and the top ten hold 11%. Sequences were obtained from peripheral blood. These receptors all stem from a man aged 50-60 years with COVID-19, enrolled during active disease. The CDR3 runs from the conserved cysteine through the conserved F or W. D genes are given only for firm matches. Clone size, where shown, is once, few, many, or a class for clones that have expanded.

CDR3 | DNA | J | size | length | D | V
CASTMDSNYEQYF | TGCGCCAGCACAATGGACAGCAACTACGAGCAGTACTTC | TRBJ2-7 | . | 13 | . | TRBV10-2
CASSPRQVGKLFF | TGTGCCAGCAGTCCCCGACAGGTTGGAAAACTGTTTTTT | TRBJ1-4 | . | 13 | . | TRBV12-3/TRBV12-4
CASSSVGRGRDTGELFF | TGTGCCAGCAGCTCGGTAGGCAGGGGGCGCGACACCGGGGAGCTGTTTTTT | TRBJ2-2 | . | 17 | TRBD1 | TRBV5-4
CASSLDSKDTIYF | TGTGCCAGCAGCTTAGACAGCAAGGACACCATATATTTT | TRBJ1-3 | . | 13 | . | TRBV7-8
CASSKRQGFGELFF | TGTGCCAGCAGCAAACGACAGGGGTTCGGGGAGCTGTTTTTT | TRBJ2-2 | . | 14 | TRBD1 | TRBV9
CASSLSPLSGYSNQPQHF | TGTGCCAGCAGCTTAAGCCCTTTGTCAGGGTATAGCAATCAGCCCCAGCATTTT | TRBJ1-5 | . | 18 | . | TRBV7-9
CAIKIAGQYNEQFF | TGTGCCATCAAGATAGCGGGGCAATACAATGAGCAGTTCTTC | TRBJ2-1 | . | 14 | TRBD2 | TRBV10-3
CASSPGYYEQYF | TGTGCCAGTAGTCCAGGTTACTACGAGCAGTACTTC | TRBJ2-7 | . | 12 | . | TRBV19
CASSVDRVGRTGELFF | TGTGCCAGCAGCGTCGACAGGGTAGGGAGAACCGGGGAGCTGTTTTTT | TRBJ2-2 | once | 16 | TRBD1 | TRBV7-2
CASSYSSGTYEQYF | TGTGCCAGCAGTTACTCGAGCGGGACCTACGAGCAGTACTTC | TRBJ2-7 | . | 14 | TRBD2 | TRBV6-5
CASSEGGGAGETQYF | TGTGCCAGCAGTGAAGGCGGGGGGGCCGGTGAGACCCAGTACTTC | TRBJ2-5 | . | 15 | TRBD2 | TRBV2
CASSIGDTGTYEQYF | TGTGCCAGTAGTATTGGGGACACAGGAACCTACGAGCAGTACTTC | TRBJ2-7 | few | 15 | . | TRBV19
CASSSGGTGEQYF | TGTGCCAGCAGCTCAGGCGGGACAGGGGAGCAGTACTTC | TRBJ2-7 | . | 13 | TRBD1 | TRBV7-7
CASSPPNSLNTEAFF | TGTGCCAGCTCACCACCTAACTCGCTGAACACTGAAGCTTTCTTT | TRBJ1-1 | . | 15 | . | TRBV18
CASRLLGGGYTF | TGTGCCAGCAGACTATTGGGGGGTGGCTACACCTTC | TRBJ1-2 | . | 12 | . | TRBV28
CASSSWTGGEQFF | TGTGCCAGCAGCTCTTGGACAGGGGGTGAGCAGTTCTTC | TRBJ2-1 | . | 13 | TRBD1 | TRBV7-2
CASSLAERSETQYF | TGTGCCAGCAGCTTAGCAGAGAGGAGCGAGACCCAGTACTTC | TRBJ2-5 | few | 14 | . | TRBV7-8
CASSYSADSSYEQYF | TGTGCCAGCAGTTACTCGGCGGACAGCTCCTACGAGCAGTACTTC | TRBJ2-7 | . | 15 | . | TRBV6-5
CASRQDSIKSYEQYF | TGTGCCAGCAGGCAAGACAGTATAAAAAGCTACGAGCAGTACTTC | TRBJ2-7 | . | 15 | . | TRBV28
CASKLSGSDTQYF | TGCGCCAGCAAGCTCTCAGGTTCGGATACGCAGTATTTT | TRBJ2-3 | few | 13 | . | TRBV10-2
CASSKDPTGAHEFPLHF | TGTGCCAGCAGCAAAGACCCGACAGGGGCCCACGAATTTCCCCTCCACTTT | TRBJ1-6 | . | 17 | TRBD1 | TRBV11-2